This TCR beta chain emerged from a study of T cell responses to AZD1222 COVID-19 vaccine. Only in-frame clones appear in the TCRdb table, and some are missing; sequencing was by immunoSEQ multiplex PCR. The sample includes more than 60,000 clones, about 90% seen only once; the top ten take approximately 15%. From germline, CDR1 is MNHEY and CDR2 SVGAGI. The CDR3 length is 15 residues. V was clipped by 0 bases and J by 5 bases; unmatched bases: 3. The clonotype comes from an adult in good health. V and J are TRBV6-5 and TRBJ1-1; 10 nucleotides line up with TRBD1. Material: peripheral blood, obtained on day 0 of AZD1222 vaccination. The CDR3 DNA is TGTGCCAGCAGTTACTCGGGGACAGGGGTAACTGAAGCTTTCTTT. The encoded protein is CASSYSGTGVTEAFF.